Each of the 18 T cell receptor beta chains below was sequenced from the same sample in a study of human thymus T cells. Assay: immunoSEQ multiplex PCR; the TCRdb copy retains only in-frame clones and omits some. Counted here are some 120,000 clones, about 94% occurring once; the ten biggest clones make up around 0.022%. The study used thymus tissue resected during corrective heart surgery. Sequences were obtained from thymus tissue. The source of these receptors is a boy under three years old with a congenital heart defect but otherwise immunologically healthy.

This clone was recorded only once. The rearrangement joins TRBV7-2 to TRBJ1-5, with 9 bases lining up with TRBD1. The CDR3 has 17 residues. J lost 6 bases, V lost 4 bases, and 13 bases had no gene match. From germline, CDR1 is SGHTA and CDR2 FQGNSA. The CDR3 DNA follows: TGTGCCAGCAGCTGTGCCATGGACAGGGGATCTGGTCAGCCCCAGCATTTT. Translated: CASSCAMDRGSGQPQHF.

The chain combines TRBV4-1 with TRBJ2-5; D is tentatively TRBD1 or TRBD2 (5 bases each). The V end was cut by 1 base, the J end by 5 bases, with 23 bases between. The germline V gene has CDR1 MGHRA and CDR2 YSYEKL. The CDR3 extends over 18 amino acids. CDR3 sequence (DNA): TGCGCCAGCAGCCAAGTAAGGAGGCGCCCGGGGCGGTGGGAGACCCAGTACTTC. It encodes CASSQVRRRPGRWETQYF.

The CDR3: CASSLRPTLGYTF. CDR3 nucleotide sequence: TGTGCCAGCAGCTTACGACCCACTCTTGGCTACACCTTC. The gene calls are TRBV5-4 and TRBJ1-2; no clear D. Germline CDR1 reads SGHNT; CDR2 reads YYREEE (reference sequence). The CDR3 loop spans 13 amino acids. V lost 2 bases to trimming and J lost 7 bases, with 12 bases between them.

The chain is built from TRBV19 and TRBJ1-2, with 8 nucleotides matching TRBD1. The V segment lost 5 bases and the J segment 3 bases; nucleotides outside the gene matches: 11. CDR3 length equals 16 residues. Germline V CDR1 and CDR2: LNHDA, SQIVND (reference sequence). The CDR3 region is CASSPDRDLVDYGYTF. In nucleotides, the CDR3 is TGTGCCAGTAGTCCGGACAGGGATCTAGTAGACTATGGCTACACCTTC.

The rearrangement links TRBV4-1 to TRBJ2-5; D uncertain. Germline V gives CDR1 MGHRA, CDR2 YSYEKL. The length of the CDR3 is 13 residues. V was trimmed by 4 bases and J by 5 bases, leaving 11 bases between them. The CDR3 DNA sequence: TGCGCCAGCAGCCGCGGCAGGATGGAGACCCAGTACTTC. Residues: CASSRGRMETQYF.

This sequence joins TRBV29-1 and TRBJ2-7; D is undetermined. Trimming removed 4 bases at V and 2 bases at J, with 6 bases between. CDR3 size: 11 residues. The germline V gene encodes CDR1 SQVTM and CDR2 ANQGSEA. Here the CDR3 reads CSVGSAYEQYF. The CDR3 nucleotides are TGCAGCGTTGGATCAGCCTACGAGCAGTACTTC.

This clone has a single count. The rearrangement joins TRBV11-2 to TRBJ2-7, with 9 bases matching TRBD1. The junction had 6 bases not matched to a gene; V was cut back by 6 bases and J by 0 bases. CDR3 size: 15 residues. Looked up from germline, CDR1 is SGHAT and CDR2 is FQNNGV. CDR3 sequence (DNA): TGTGCCAGCAGGACACAGGGGGCGGTCTCCTACGAGCAGTACTTC. Translated, it gives CASRTQGAVSYEQYF.

Here the CDR3 reads CASSLDRSGNTIYF. In DNA, the CDR3 is TGTGCCAGCAGCTTGGACAGGAGCGGAAACACCATATATTTT. V is TRBV7-9 and J is TRBJ1-3; 7 nucleotides align to TRBD1. The CDR3 has 14 residues. Germline CDR1 SEHNR, CDR2 FQNEAQ (reference sequence). V shed 3 bases and J 4 bases; nucleotides not matched to a gene: 3.

This clone came up once. This chain links TRBV5-6 with TRBJ2-3; TRBD2 matches at 9 bases. The ends lost 2 bases at V and 3 bases at J; junction bases unmatched: 4. The CDR3 runs 15 residues. CDR1 and CDR2 from the germline V gene are SGHDT and YYEEEE. The CDR3 protein is CASSFGGGATDTQYF. The CDR3 bases are TGTGCCAGCAGCTTTGGCGGGGGGGCTACAGATACGCAGTATTTT.

The chain carries TRBV4-2 and TRBJ1-1, with TRBD1 identical over 8 bases. J was trimmed by 3 bases and V by 3 bases; bases with no gene match: 9. Germline CDR1 and CDR2: LGHNA and YNFKEQ. The CDR3 totals 16 residues. CDR3 loop: CASSQADRATHTEAFF. The CDR3 coding sequence is TGTGCCAGCAGCCAGGCGGACAGGGCCACGCACACTGAAGCTTTCTTT.

The chain uses TRBV9 and TRBJ1-3; no firm D call. Germline CDR1 reads SGDLS; CDR2 reads YYNGEE. V was cut by 0 bases and J by 0 bases, with 7 bases left in between. The CDR3 has 15 amino acids. The CDR3 spells CASSVGDPSGNTIYF. The CDR3, as DNA: TGTGCCAGCAGCGTAGGAGACCCCTCTGGAAACACCATATATTTT.

V and J are TRBV4-1 and TRBJ2-7; D remains ambiguous. V was cut by 1 base and J by 2 bases, with 15 bases left in between. The CDR3 length is 16 residues. Germline loops: CDR1 MGHRA, CDR2 YSYEKL. As DNA, the CDR3 is TGCGCCAGCAGCCAAGTTAGTTCTCGGAGCCCCTACGAGCAGTACTTC. It specifies CASSQVSSRSPYEQYF.

The CDR3 nucleotides read TGTGCCAGCAGCTTCCGCCACCTATATGGCTACACCTTC. As protein: CASSFRHLYGYTF. The rearrangement uses TRBV5-6 and TRBJ1-2, with D unresolved. Germline V gene lookup returns CDR1 SGHDT and CDR2 YYEEEE. The CDR3 runs to 13 residues. Trimming took 2 bases from V and 5 from J, leaving 10 bases between them.

This sequence joins TRBV7-3 and TRBJ2-1; 12 bases map to TRBD2. CDR1 and CDR2 from the germline V gene are SGHTA and FQGTGA. The CDR3 extends over 15 amino acids. J was trimmed by 3 bases and V by 6 bases; bases with no gene match: 3. The CDR3 DNA sequence: TGTGCCAGCAGTACGGGACTAGCGGGCTACAATGAGCAGTTCTTC. It codes for CASSTGLAGYNEQFF.

The chain employs TRBV19 and TRBJ2-6, with 9 bases matching TRBD1. This CDR3 has 18 residues. V gave up 5 bases and J gave up 3 bases; unmatched junction bases: 11. Per germline, CDR1 LNHDA and CDR2 SQIVND (reference sequence). The CDR3 protein is CASSPPGTGRGGANVLTF. The CDR3 DNA is TGTGCCAGTAGTCCCCCGGGGACAGGGAGAGGTGGGGCCAACGTCCTGACTTTC.

The chain combines TRBV6-5 with TRBJ2-7; D is tentatively TRBD1 or TRBD2 (5 bases each). CDR3 size: 15 residues. The V and J ends lost 5 bases and 0 bases respectively, with 14 bases between them. The germline V gene has CDR1 MNHEY and CDR2 SVGAGI. The CDR3 reads CASSPSGTVSYEQYF. In DNA, the CDR3 is TGTGCCAGCAGTCCATCTGGGACGGTCTCCTACGAGCAGTACTTC.

The CDR3 region has the DNA TGTGCCAGCAGTAAAAGGACAGGGGTTGTTGACTACACCTTC. Encoded protein: CASSKRTGVVDYTF. V and J are TRBV28 and TRBJ1-2; 9 nucleotides match TRBD1. Germline V lookup: CDR1 MDHEN, CDR2 SYDVKM. V lost 5 bases, J lost 10 bases, and 11 bases stayed unmatched. The CDR3 is 14 amino acids.

This clone was counted a single time. J is TRBJ2-3 and V is TRBV4-2; 7 nucleotides line up with TRBD2. V shed 4 bases, J shed 2 bases, and the junction held 9 bases outside the gene matches. CDR1 and CDR2 from the germline V gene are LGHNA and YNFKEQ. The CDR3 loop spans 16 amino acids. The CDR3 coding sequence is TGTGCCAGCAGCCCCGAGTGGCTAGCGGCCACAGATACGCAGTATTTT. Its protein is CASSPEWLAATDTQYF.